The present T cell receptor (beta chain) was sequenced within a study of cytomegalovirus exposure and HLA in healthy donors. The CDR3 runs to 16 residues. Germline V gene sequence: CDR1 SGDLS, CDR2 YYNGEE. Between the trimmed V and J ends, which lost 0 bases and 4 bases, there was a span of 16 bases. The PCR was carried out with 60 Vbeta primers and 13 Jbeta primers. The assay was immunoSEQ multiplex PCR, and TCRdb's table has in-frame clones only and misses some. The repertoire holds approximately 180,000 clones, with roughly 79% as singletons. Study-wide findings and caveats: Reported results showed that the classifier diagnosed cytomegalovirus status with high specificity and sensitivity.

This clone was picked up a small number of times. Its antigen is currently unknown. This clonotype was sampled from a woman aged 18-35 years in good health and CMV-seropositive. V usage is TRBV9 and J usage is TRBJ1-2, with D possibly TRBD1 on 5 matching bases. Sequencing used PBMCs. Written as DNA, the CDR3 is TGTGCCAGCAGCGTAGCTATGGGGCAGACGAGCTATGGCTACACCTTC. This gives the protein CASSVAMGQTSYGYTF. Full variable domain (remainder filled in from reference TRBV9 and TRBJ1-2): DSGVTQTPKHLITATGQRVTLRCSPRSGDLSVYWYQQSLDQGLQFLIQYYNGEERAKGNILERFSAQQFPDLHSELNLSSLELGDSALYFCASSVAMGQTSYGYTFGSGTRLTVV.